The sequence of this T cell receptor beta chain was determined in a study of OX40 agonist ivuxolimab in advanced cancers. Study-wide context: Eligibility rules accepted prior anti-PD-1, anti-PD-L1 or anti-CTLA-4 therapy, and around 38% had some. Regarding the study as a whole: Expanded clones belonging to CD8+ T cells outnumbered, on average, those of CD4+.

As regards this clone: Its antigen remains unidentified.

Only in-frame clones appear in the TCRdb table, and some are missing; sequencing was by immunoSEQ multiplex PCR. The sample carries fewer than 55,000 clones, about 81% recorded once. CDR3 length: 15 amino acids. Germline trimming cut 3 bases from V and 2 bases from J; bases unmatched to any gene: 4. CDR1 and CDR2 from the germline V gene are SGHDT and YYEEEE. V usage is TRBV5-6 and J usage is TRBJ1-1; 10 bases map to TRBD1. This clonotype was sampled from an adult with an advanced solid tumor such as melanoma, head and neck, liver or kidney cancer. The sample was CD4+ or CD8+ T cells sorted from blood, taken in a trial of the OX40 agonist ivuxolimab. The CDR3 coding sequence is TGTGCCAGCAGCTATGGGACAGGGGACAACACTGAAGCTTTCTTT. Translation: CASSYGTGDNTEAFF. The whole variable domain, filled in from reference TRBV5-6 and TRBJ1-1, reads DAGVTQSPTHLIKTRGQQVTLRCSPKSGHDTVSWYQQALGQGPQFIFQYYEEEERQRGNFPDRFSGHQFPNYSSELNVNALLLGDSALYLCASSYGTGDNTEAFFGQGTRLTVV.